The 13 T cell receptor beta chains reported below all come from one sample, sequenced in a study of response to subunit inactivated influenza vaccine. TCRdb processed the RT-PCR reads anew with MiXCR; each CDR3 protein has one entry. The table includes over 450,000 distinct CDR3 sequences, 13% detected once. The material sequenced was PBMCs from blood, taken 40 to 50 days after vaccination. The receptors here all came from a man aged 45-65 years who received an inactivated influenza vaccine.

This clonotype was seen at least ten times. Its ends do not fully match the called genes, so a read error is possible. The chain is built from TRBV3-1 and TRBJ2-5; D not resolved. CDR1 is LGHDT, CDR2 YNNKEL, per germline (reference sequence). The CDR3 length is 12 residues. The CDR3 spells CASSQAGETQYF. In DNA, the CDR3 is TGCGCCAGCAGCCAGGCTGGAGAGACCCAGTACTTC.

This clonotype was seen more than once but under ten times. This sequence joins TRBV7-2 and TRBJ1-1, with D hard to call. In germline, CDR1 is SGHTA, CDR2 FQGNSA. The V end was cut by 5 bases, the J end by 2 bases, with 12 bases between. The CDR3 is 14 amino acids. This chain's CDR3 is CASSPPVSNTEAFF. The CDR3 bases are TGTGCCAGCAGCCCCCCGGTTTCTAACACTGAAGCTTTCTTT.

The chain employs TRBV10-3 and TRBJ2-1; 15 bases map to TRBD2. In germline, CDR1 is ENHRY, CDR2 SYGVKD. The CDR3 has 15 residues. The junction had 7 bases not matched to a gene; V was cut back by 7 bases and J by 9 bases. The CDR3 loop is CAITAGLAGGGEQFF. The CDR3 DNA sequence: TGTGCCATCACCGCGGGACTAGCGGGAGGCGGTGAGCAGTTCTTC.

This clonotype was detected ten times or more. The rearrangement joins TRBV6-2 or TRBV6-3 to TRBJ2-1; no clear D. The CDR3 has 12 amino acids. CDR1 is MNHEY, CDR2 SVGEGT, per germline. The V end lost 2 bases, the J end lost 11 bases, and 10 bases lay between the germline ends. Here the CDR3 reads CASSYGAVKQFF. The CDR3 DNA reads TGTGCCAGCAGTTACGGAGCAGTAAAGCAGTTCTTC.

This clonotype came up many times. V is TRBV7-9 and J is TRBJ2-1; D remains ambiguous. Trimming removed 5 bases from V and 3 bases from J, with 8 bases in between. Germline CDR1 is SEHNR and CDR2 is FQNEAQ (reference sequence). CDR3 length: 13 amino acids. The CDR3 region is CASSPLYYNEQFF. The DNA for the CDR3 is TGTGCCAGCAGCCCGTTATACTACAATGAGCAGTTCTTC.

In its sample, this clonotype was seen a few times. The chain joins TRBV12-3 or TRBV12-4 to TRBJ2-3; D is undetermined. The CDR3 sequence is 12 residues long. V lost 7 bases and J lost 3, with 8 bases in between. CDR3 nucleotide sequence: TGTGCCAGCACCCTGTGGACAGATACGCAGTATTTT. This codes for CASTLWTDTQYF.

This chain joins TRBV6-2 or TRBV6-3 and TRBJ1-1, with D unclear. Trimming shortened V by 6 bases and J by 3 bases, and 8 bases separated the two germline ends. The germline CDR1 and CDR2 sequences are MNHEY and SVGEGT. The CDR3 is made up of 12 amino acids. This CDR3 is CASRTQYTEAFF. CDR3 coding DNA: TGTGCCAGCAGAACCCAGTACACTGAAGCTTTCTTT.

The J gene is TRBJ1-1, the V gene TRBV12-3 or TRBV12-4; D possibly corresponds to TRBD1 (6 bases). V lost 3 bases and J lost 0, with 11 bases in between. The CDR3 is 15 residues long. CDR3 nucleotide sequence: TGTGCCAGCAGTTTTGGAGGACAGTTGAACACTGAAGCTTTCTTT. It specifies CASSFGGQLNTEAFF.

This clonotype was observed a few times. J is TRBJ1-2 and V is TRBV24-1, with D possibly TRBD1 on 6 matching bases. Germline assignment: CDR1 KGHDR and CDR2 SFDVKD. Trimming left V 9 bases short and J 10 bases short, with 20 bases between. The CDR3 extends over 13 amino acids. DNA of the CDR3: TGTGCCACCCAACAGGGCCCCCTTGAAGACTACACCTTC. Protein sequence: CATQQGPLEDYTF.

This clonotype was observed a few times. V and J are TRBV7-9 and TRBJ2-3; D perhaps matches TRBD2 (5 bases). CDR1 and CDR2 from the germline V gene are SEHNR and FQNEAQ (reference sequence). This CDR3 spans 16 amino acids. Trimming stripped 5 bases from V and 3 bases from J, with 18 bases between. CDR3 protein: CASSPVLLDGTDTQYF. DNA of the CDR3: TGTGCCAGCAGCCCGGTGCTACTAGATGGAACAGATACGCAGTATTTT.

This clonotype has more than one count but fewer than ten. CDR3: CASSQTFPDAFYEQYF. The CDR3 DNA reads TGCGCCAGCAGCCAAACTTTCCCGGATGCGTTCTACGAGCAGTACTTC. This chain connects TRBV4-1 to TRBJ2-7; D remains ambiguous. Germline V gene sequence: CDR1 MGHRA, CDR2 YSYEKL. The CDR3 sequence is 16 residues long. With 2 bases removed from V and 3 bases from J, the gap between germline ends came to 17 bases.

The rearrangement joins TRBV12-3 or TRBV12-4 to TRBJ1-5; tentative D call: TRBD1 (6 bases). The CDR3 sequence is 14 residues long. V lost 10 bases to trimming and J lost 4 bases, with 17 bases between them. The DNA for the CDR3 is TGTGCCACCGCGGGGGCGGACCAGAATCAGCCCCAGCATTTT. Protein: CATAGADQNQPQHF.

The chain links TRBV19 to TRBJ1-2; tentatively, D is TRBD1 (5 bases). Trimming stripped 4 bases from V and 2 bases from J, with 8 bases between. CDR1 and CDR2 (germline): LNHDA, SQIVND (reference sequence). There are 13 residues in the CDR3. The CDR3 sequence is CASSRGPNYGYTF. CDR3 nucleotides: TGTGCCAGTAGTAGGGGACCCAACTATGGCTACACCTTC.